This T cell receptor (beta chain) originates from a study of blood T cell repertoires in COVID-19. Generated by immunoSEQ multiplex PCR, the TCRdb table keeps only in-frame clones and is missing some. The data contain around 130,000 clones, around 84% of them singletons. The sample comprised PBMCs or T cells enriched from blood (not recorded which). The receptor was derived from a man in his forties with acute COVID-19.

CDR3 nucleotide sequence: TGTGCCAGAAGGGCCAGGGGACGTCGGCAGTACTTC. It encodes CARRARGRRQYF. The chain links TRBV7-5 to TRBJ2-7; TRBD1 is taken as the D call from the table, unchecked against the DNA. TRBV7-5 is a documented pseudogene. The CDR3 has 12 amino acids.